Shown below are 16 T cell receptor beta chains from a single sample sequenced in a study of regulatory T cells in long-lasting Graves disease. Assembly of TCR beta libraries relied on iRepertoire HTBI primers together with Arm-PCR of CDR3 regions. TCRdb redid the calling of the multiplex PCR reads with MiXCR, one entry per CDR3 protein. The table records about 470,000 distinct CDR3 sequences, less than 25% of them present only once. Time point described: persistent/refractory GD, antithyroid drugs over 5 years with positive TRAb. Extracted RNA from PBMCs served as the source of the TCR library. The source material was peripheral blood mononuclear cells (PBMCs), sampled when the disease was refractory, from a patient treated with antithyroid drugs. These TCRs come from a female donor with Graves disease.

This clonotype was counted only a few times. This chain links TRBV20-1 with TRBJ2-7; TRBD2 aligns across 9 bases. The germline gives CDR1 DFQATT, CDR2 SNEGSKA (reference sequence). This CDR3 comprises 14 residues. Germline trimming cut 1 base from V and 4 bases from J; bases unmatched to any gene: 5. The CDR3 spells CSARATSGPYEQYF. CDR3 nucleotides: TGCAGTGCTAGAGCGACTAGCGGACCTTACGAGCAGTACTTC.

The chain joins TRBV20-1 to TRBJ1-5; a weak D match, TRBD1 (5 bases). Trimming stripped 0 bases from V and 7 bases from J, with 10 bases between. Germline V gene lookup returns CDR1 DFQATT and CDR2 SNEGSKA (reference sequence). This CDR3 is built from 13 residues. The CDR3 nucleotides read TGCAGTGCTAGAGAGGCGGGGGGGCAGCCCCAGCATTTT. It translates to CSAREAGGQPQHF.

This clonotype was observed a few times. This chain links TRBV27 with TRBJ2-1; TRBD2 matches at 8 bases. Germline loops: CDR1 MNHEY, CDR2 SMNVEV (reference sequence). The CDR3 covers 14 residues. Unmatched junction bases numbered 5, after V lost 1 base and J lost 9 bases. The CDR3 protein is CASSLWGLGTEQFF. As DNA, the CDR3 is TGTGCCAGCAGTTTATGGGGACTAGGAACTGAGCAGTTCTTC.

This clonotype was counted ten times or more. The chain has TRBV27 and TRBJ2-5; 7 nucleotides match TRBD1. V gave up 5 bases and J gave up 4 bases; unmatched junction bases: 7. The CDR3 has 14 amino acids. Germline CDR1 and CDR2: MNHEY and SMNVEV (reference sequence). In nucleotides, the CDR3 is TGTGCCAGCAGTCCAACCGCAGGGGGAGAGACCCAGTACTTC. Its protein is CASSPTAGGETQYF.

This clonotype was counted only a few times. The chain has TRBV5-8 and TRBJ2-1; the match to TRBD1 covers 8 bases. The V gene's germline CDR1 is SGHTS and CDR2 YDEGEE. The CDR3 covers 15 residues. V lost 5 bases, J lost 0 bases, and 4 bases stayed unmatched. CDR3: CASRGQASSYNEQFF. CDR3 nucleotides: TGTGCCAGCAGGGGACAGGCTAGCTCCTACAATGAGCAGTTCTTC. Looking up the rest from reference TRBV5-8 and TRBJ2-1 gives the full variable domain: EAGVTQSPTHLIKTRGQQATLRCSPISGHTSVYWYQQALGLGLQFLLWYDEGEERNRGNFPPRFSGRQFPNYSSELNVNALELEDSALYLCASRGQASSYNEQFFGPGTRLTVL.

This clonotype was seen more than once but under ten times. The genes are TRBV7-9 and TRBJ2-2; 8 bases fit TRBD2. Germline V gives CDR1 SEHNR, CDR2 FQNEAQ (reference sequence). V lost 8 bases to trimming and J lost 4 bases; unmatched junction nucleotides: 12. This CDR3 has 16 residues. The CDR3 DNA reads as TGTGCCAGCGGTAATATAGCGGGATCGGTCACCGGGGAGCTGTTTTTT. Its protein is CASGNIAGSVTGELFF.

This clonotype was recorded many times. V gene TRBV3-1 combines with J gene TRBJ2-5, with TRBD1 identical over 9 bases. The CDR3 totals 14 residues. J lost 6 bases, V lost 5 bases, and 7 bases had no gene match. From germline, CDR1 is LGHDT and CDR2 YNNKEL (reference sequence). DNA for the CDR3: TGTGCCAGCAGCAGGACAGGGGCAGTGAAGACCCAGTACTTC. This translates into CASSRTGAVKTQYF.

A single count supports this clonotype. This may be a read error, as it is one base from a much larger clone. V usage is TRBV12-3 or TRBV12-4 and J usage is TRBJ2-5; D may be TRBD1 or TRBD2 (6 bases each). The length of the CDR3 is 15 residues. V lost 7 bases to trimming and J lost 0 bases, with 15 bases between them. Here the CDR3 reads CASTRRGLDQETQYF. The CDR3, as DNA: TGTGCCAGCACCCGCAGGGGACTCGACCAAGAGACCCAGTACTTC.

This clonotype has more than one count but fewer than ten. The V gene is TRBV19, the J gene TRBJ1-1, with D possibly matching TRBD1 (5 bases). The CDR3 is 13 residues long. V lost 5 bases to trimming and J lost 6 bases, with 13 bases between them. In germline, CDR1 is LNHDA, CDR2 SQIVND (reference sequence). The CDR3 bases are TGTGCCAGTAGTCCTCGAATGGGGGCTGAAGCTTTCTTT. Protein sequence: CASSPRMGAEAFF.

This clonotype was counted ten times or more. The genes are TRBV28 and TRBJ2-7, with 9 bases fitting TRBD2. Trimming removed 6 bases from V and 3 bases from J; junction bases left unmatched: 6. Germline-derived CDR1 and CDR2 are MDHEN and SYDVKM. There are 14 residues in the CDR3. The CDR3 is CASSAGGNRYEQYF. The CDR3 nucleotides read TGTGCCAGCAGCGCGGGAGGGAATCGCTACGAGCAGTACTTC.

This clonotype was seen repeatedly, ten times or more. This chain links TRBV11-2 with TRBJ2-7; D is perhaps TRBD2 (5 bases). The CDR3 has 15 amino acids. V was clipped by 1 base and J by 5 bases, with 15 bases between them. Germline assignment: CDR1 SGHAT and CDR2 FQNNGV. Here the CDR3 reads CASSLADFDGDEQYF. The CDR3 DNA follows: TGTGCCAGCAGCTTAGCCGACTTCGACGGGGACGAGCAGTACTTC.

The genes are TRBV7-3 and TRBJ2-2; D is undetermined. The germline V gene has CDR1 SGHTA and CDR2 FQGTGA. With 5 bases removed from V and 3 bases from J, the gap between germline ends came to 10 bases. The CDR3 consists of 14 residues. The DNA for the CDR3 is TGTGCCAGCAGCCCCCCCGGTGACACCGGGGAGCTGTTTTTT. Its translation: CASSPPGDTGELFF.

This clonotype was observed many times. This chain uses TRBV6-1 with TRBJ1-5; D uncertain. Germline loops: CDR1 MNHNS, CDR2 SASEGT. The V gene lost 1 base and the J gene lost 0 bases, with 10 bases spanning the gap. The CDR3 contains 16 residues. CDR3 residues: CASSEEREYSNQPQHF. The CDR3 DNA follows: TGTGCCAGCAGTGAAGAGCGTGAATATAGCAATCAGCCCCAGCATTTT.

About this clonotype itself: Relative to the germline gene, one junction end is altered; a read error may explain this. This rearrangement joins TRBV6-2 or TRBV6-3 to TRBJ1-1; D remains unclear. Germline V gene lookup returns CDR1 MNHEY and CDR2 SVGEGT. The CDR3 consists of 13 residues. DNA of the CDR3: TGTGCCAGCATCACGGACGGGAACACTGGAGCTTTCTTT. Encoded protein: CASITDGNTGAFF.

The sample holds a few counts of this clonotype. The chain uses TRBV11-1 and TRBJ2-1; no clear D gene. This CDR3 is built from 12 residues. V dropped 5 bases and J dropped 6 bases, with 8 bases sitting between them. Per germline, CDR1 SGHAT and CDR2 FQDESV (reference sequence). Here the CDR3 reads CASSTRSNEQFF. The CDR3 DNA reads TGTGCCAGCAGCACCCGGAGCAATGAGCAGTTCTTC.

The chain links TRBV20-1 to TRBJ2-7; D is perhaps TRBD1 or TRBD2 (5 bases each). This CDR3 has 11 residues. Germline CDR1 and CDR2: DFQATT and SNEGSKA (reference sequence). Trimming took off 8 bases at V and 2 bases at J, with 10 bases between the two ends. The DNA for the CDR3 is TGCAGTAGCCGGGGCCCCTACGAGCAGTACTTC. Translated, it gives CSSRGPYEQYF.